This T cell receptor beta chain emerged from a study of shared clonotypes between healthy human individuals. General study points: Roughly 4.7% was the fraction of naive CD4 clonotypes found shared across four donors. Researchers sampled only blood; tissue repertoires likely differ. Read depth was anticipated to influence clonotype sharing among donors.

The CDR3 contains 15 residues. V lost 5 bases to trimming and J lost 4 bases; unmatched junction nucleotides: 9. Germline loops: CDR1 SGHNT, CDR2 YENEEA. Using immunoSEQ multiplex PCR, the repertoire was profiled, and TCRdb retains in-frame clones only, with some absent. The data hold more than 1,200,000 clones, with just under 99% observed a single time. This clone was seen just once. No antigen is known for it. The J gene is TRBJ2-5, the V gene TRBV11-3, with 8 bases that match TRBD2. The sample taken for sequencing was naive CD4+ T cells sorted from blood. Subset specified: CD45RA+ positively selected. This clonotype was obtained from a man aged 30 to 45 in good health. The CDR3 DNA sequence: TGTGCCAGCAGCCCGGGAGGGGCCGAAGCAGAGACCCAGTACTTC. Translated: CASSPGGAEAETQYF.